This T cell receptor beta chain was obtained from a study of a mutant IDH1 vaccine in newly diagnosed glioma. Study overall: The patients were given eight vaccinations, one each in weeks 1, 3, 5, 7, 11, 15, 19 and 23.

The sample's time point: week 5, during vaccination. A 20-mer mutant IDH1 peptide at 300 ug was injected subcutaneously with topical imiquimod. The CDR3 has 15 amino acids. V was clipped by 1 base and J by 0 bases, with 13 bases between them. Germline V CDR1 and CDR2: GTSNPN, SVGIG (reference sequence). As for this clone: Its target is not known.

TCRdb's table, derived via immunoSEQ multiplex PCR, lists solely in-frame clones and lacks some. The repertoire holds fewer than 65,000 clones, with 75% to 85% as singletons. This chain uses TRBV30 with TRBJ2-7; D remains ambiguous. The origin of this receptor is a man younger than 40 with glioma. The starting material was PBMCs, obtained from a glioma patient whose treatment included an IDH1 peptide vaccine. Here the CDR3 reads CAWSGRRLSSYEQYF. The CDR3 DNA sequence: TGTGCCTGGAGTGGTCGGCGCCTCTCCTCCTACGAGCAGTACTTC.